Included here is one T cell receptor (beta chain) sequence, with context. Its specificity is unknown. The TRB libraries of cDNA were built by UMI-labeled 5' RACE. TCRdb re-called the 5' RACE reads, yielding one record per CDR3 amino acid sequence without DNA. With about 40,000 distinct CDR3 sequences in the sample, the ten largest clones hold under 2%. The sample originates from a study of CXCR3-negative and CXCR3-positive naive CD8 T cells. In the study overall: Summed over all libraries, TRB reads came to about 140 million, with about 1.5 +/- 0.3 million per library. Study-level findings and limits: Expression of CXCR3 was partially reduced after cryopreservation, and fresh PBMCs were used in most assays. Higher TRB CDR3 hydrophobicity marked CXCR3-positive naive cells relative to CXCR3-negative naive cells.

This CDR3 is 12 amino acids long. Germline V gene sequence: CDR1 SQVTM, CDR2 ANQGSEA. The sequence was obtained from a human donor in good health. Some clones in this sample may be carry-over from other donors' samples. The rearrangement uses TRBV29-1 and TRBJ1-1; checking the TCRdb D call of TRBD1 is not possible without DNA. Sequencing was done on a sample of naive CXCR3- CD8+ T cells from blood. Subset given: CD45RO-CCR7+CD27+CD95- naive CD8+ T cells lacking CXCR3 (TNR3-). CDR3 amino acids: CSAGDSNTEAFF.